This T cell receptor (beta chain) was observed in a study of blood T cell repertoires in COVID-19. For the study at large: Acute and convalescent COVID-19 samples came from the United States, Italy and Spain.

Source study methods: It was from reference gene primer amplification that nucleated cell counts were estimated. The method was immunoSEQ multiplex PCR; TCRdb's version includes in-frame clones alone and lacks a portion of them. D and trimming were read from the DNA, whereas the V and J calls and clone size are those reported in that table. This table holds around 310,000 clones, 80% to 90% found once. Grouping used clinical history reported by participants in a survey and questionnaire. CDR1 and CDR2 from the germline V gene are MNHNS and SASEGT. CDR3 size: 14 residues. V was clipped by 1 base and J by 1 base, with 8 bases between them.

This clonotype was sampled from a young man who had recovered from COVID-19. The genes are TRBV6-1 and TRBJ2-7; no clear D. Specimen: PBMCs or T cells enriched from blood (not recorded which). CDR3 residues: CASSEVSFSYEQYF. CDR3 bases: TGTGCCAGCAGTGAAGTCAGTTTTTCCTACGAGCAGTACTTC.